These 25 T cell receptor beta chains originate from one sample sequenced in a study of blood T cells in healthy people across ages. Sample-barcoded 5' priming and a J-beta primer mix drove a second PCR of about 7 to 12 cycles. TCRdb reanalysed the 5' RACE reads using MiXCR and keeps one entry per CDR3 protein. Of about 1.4 million distinct CDR3 sequences in the sample, approximately 60% were seen once. Sequenced: blood. These receptors were obtained from a man younger than 35 in good health.

This chain connects TRBV13 to TRBJ2-7; D remains unclear. The germline V gene has CDR1 PRHDT and CDR2 FYEKMQ (reference sequence). The CDR3 covers 12 residues. V lost 7 bases to trimming and J lost 6 bases, with 13 bases between them. The CDR3 here is CASNSIAGEQYF. CDR3 DNA: TGTGCCAGCAACTCCATTGCTGGCGAGCAGTACTTC. The whole variable domain, filled in from reference TRBV13 and TRBJ2-7, reads AAGVIQSPRHLIKEKRETATLKCYPIPRHDTVYWYQQGPGQDPQFLISFYEKMQSDKGSIPDRFSAQQFSDYHSELNMSSLELGDSALYFCASNSIAGEQYFGPGTRLTVT.

The table lists this clonotype with a count of one. The rearrangement joins TRBV14 to TRBJ2-2; the match to TRBD1 covers 7 bases. The CDR3 contains 17 residues. CDR1 and CDR2 from the germline V gene are SGHDN and FVKESK. J gave up 7 bases and V 1 base, and 12 bases lay outside the gene matches. CDR3 region: CASSQVGRGTTGGELFF. DNA of the CDR3: TGTGCCAGCAGCCAAGTAGGCAGGGGGACGACCGGCGGGGAGCTGTTTTTT.

This clonotype was detected only a few times. V usage is TRBV4-2 and J usage is TRBJ2-5; 9 nucleotides align to TRBD1. The germline CDR1 and CDR2 sequences are LGHNA and YNFKEQ. V was clipped by 7 bases and J by 3 bases; unmatched bases: 3. The CDR3 covers 13 residues. The CDR3 sequence is CASTRQGEETQYF. The CDR3 nucleotides are TGTGCCAGCACTCGACAGGGGGAAGAGACCCAGTACTTC.

The rearrangement uses TRBV3-1 and TRBJ2-5, with 7 bases lining up with TRBD2. Looked up from germline, CDR1 is LGHDT and CDR2 is YNNKEL (reference sequence). This CDR3 is built from 16 residues. J gave up 2 bases and V 0 bases, and 6 bases lay outside the gene matches. CDR3 DNA sequence: TGTGCCAGCAGCCAAGAACTGGCGGGACTACAAGAGACCCAGTACTTC. This encodes CASSQELAGLQETQYF.

The CDR3 DNA sequence: TGTGCCAGCAGCACCCTATGGACAGGGCCCCAGCATTTT. Its translation: CASSTLWTGPQHF. The chain is built from TRBV2 and TRBJ1-5; TRBD1 aligns across 7 bases. Unmatched junction bases numbered 8, after V lost 6 bases and J lost 9 bases. This CDR3 comprises 13 residues. Germline lookup yields CDR1 SNHLY and CDR2 FYNNEI.

The rearrangement joins TRBV7-9 to TRBJ1-1, with D possibly matching TRBD1 (5 bases). Germline CDR1 reads SEHNR; CDR2 reads FQNEAQ (reference sequence). V lost 1 base and J 5 bases, leaving 11 bases between the germline ends. The CDR3 spans 14 residues. Here the CDR3 reads CASSLDFGGTEAFF. DNA of the CDR3: TGTGCCAGCAGCTTAGACTTTGGGGGGACTGAAGCTTTCTTT.

This clonotype appeared a few times. CDR3 residues: CASSFFNQPQHF. CDR3 nucleotides: TGTGCCAGCAGTTTTTTCAATCAGCCCCAGCATTTT. The chain employs TRBV27 and TRBJ1-5; D gene uncertain. The CDR3 is 12 residues long. Germline V gene sequence: CDR1 MNHEY, CDR2 SMNVEV (reference sequence). The V end lost 3 bases, the J end lost 3 bases, and 3 bases lay between the germline ends.

The V and J genes are TRBV10-2 and TRBJ1-2; TRBD1 matches at 7 bases. Trimming took 0 bases from V and 6 from J; bases not matched to a gene: 7. The germline V gene encodes CDR1 WSHSY and CDR2 SAAADI. The CDR3 runs 15 residues. CDR3: CASSESRQGGDGYTF. The CDR3 DNA reads as TGCGCCAGCAGTGAGTCCCGACAGGGTGGTGATGGCTACACCTTC.

The J gene is TRBJ2-7, the V gene TRBV29-1, with 12 bases matching TRBD1. Germline lookup yields CDR1 SQVTM and CDR2 ANQGSEA. The CDR3 consists of 17 residues. V gave up 5 bases and J gave up 4 bases; unmatched junction bases: 15. The CDR3 here is CSVIGRDRGLRGYEQYF. The CDR3 DNA follows: TGCAGCGTTATAGGAAGGGACAGGGGGCTCCGGGGATACGAGCAGTACTTC.

V gene TRBV20-1 combines with J gene TRBJ2-1; D unclear. The germline V gene has CDR1 DFQATT and CDR2 SNEGSKA (reference sequence). Trimming removed 5 bases at V and 7 bases at J, with 9 bases between. The CDR3 runs to 11 residues. CDR3 bases: TGCAGTGCTCCTCTAGTTAATGAGCAGTTCTTC. It translates to CSAPLVNEQFF.

The chain couples TRBV14 to TRBJ2-5; a weak D match, TRBD2 (5 bases). The CDR3 has 16 amino acids. Germline CDR1 is SGHDN and CDR2 is FVKESK. V lost 2 bases to trimming and J lost 11 bases, with 24 bases between them. The CDR3 spells CASSQRLANSYNEQYF. DNA for the CDR3: TGTGCCAGCAGCCAACGCCTAGCAAACTCCTACAATGAGCAGTACTTC.

This clonotype came up a few times. The rearrangement links TRBV20-1 to TRBJ2-7, with TRBD2 matching 12 bases. The germline V gene has CDR1 DFQATT and CDR2 SNEGSKA (reference sequence). Trimming at V came to 3 bases and at J to 1 base, leaving 1 base not matched to a gene. This CDR3 has 14 amino acids. CDR3 loop: CSARTSGRSYEQYF. The CDR3 nucleotides are TGCAGTGCTAGGACTAGCGGGAGATCCTACGAGCAGTACTTC.

V and J are TRBV24-1 and TRBJ2-5; 7 bases are a match to TRBD2. This CDR3 is 15 amino acids long. V shed 1 base and J 5 bases; nucleotides not matched to a gene: 6. Per the germline V gene, CDR1 is KGHDR and CDR2 is SFDVKD. As DNA, the CDR3 is TGTGCCACCAGTGATTTTGGGGAGGGAGGGGAGACCCAGTACTTC. Its protein product is CATSDFGEGGETQYF.

This clonotype came up a few times. The chain joins TRBV20-1 to TRBJ1-2; TRBD1 might be the D (6 bases). CDR3 length equals 13 residues. Trimming removed 8 bases from V and 5 bases from J, with 18 bases in between. Germline-derived CDR1 and CDR2 are DFQATT and SNEGSKA (reference sequence). In nucleotides, the CDR3 is TGCAGTACCTCTACCGGGACACCGTATGGCTACACCTTC. The encoded protein is CSTSTGTPYGYTF.

The V call is TRBV12-3 or TRBV12-4, the J call TRBJ2-5; 8 bases are shared with TRBD2. This CDR3 comprises 16 residues. V was pared by 5 bases and J by 2 bases, with 10 bases of the junction left unmatched. Here the CDR3 DNA reads TGTGCCAGCAGTCCTAAAGTAGCGGGGAGACAAGAGACCCAGTACTTC. It is translated as CASSPKVAGRQETQYF.

This sequence joins TRBV27 and TRBJ2-5; D gene unclear. Judging by the DNA end, TRBJ2-7 fits better; the J call may be wrong. Germline V lookup: CDR1 MNHEY, CDR2 SMNVEV (reference sequence). The CDR3 has 11 residues. The CDR3 DNA is TGTGCCAGCAGATACGGCTACGAGCAGTACTTC. Residues: CASRYGYEQYF.

In this sample, this clonotype turned up once. J is TRBJ2-7 and V is TRBV27; 11 positions agree with TRBD1. V lost 2 bases, J lost 1 base, and 4 bases stayed unmatched. The CDR3 has 16 amino acids. Germline CDR1 is MNHEY and CDR2 is SMNVEV (reference sequence). CDR3 bases: TGTGCCAGCAGTTTAGCGGGACAGGGGGGATCCTACGAGCAGTACTTC. As protein: CASSLAGQGGSYEQYF.

The chain recombines TRBV28 with TRBJ2-5; 8 bases are a match to TRBD1. Germline CDR1 and CDR2: MDHEN and SYDVKM. The CDR3 sequence is 15 residues long. V was pared by 6 bases and J by 7 bases, with 13 bases of the junction left unmatched. The CDR3 reads CASSRVGGTGGTQYF. CDR3 bases: TGTGCCAGCAGCCGGGTCGGCGGCACAGGGGGGACCCAGTACTTC. The full variable domain, rest sourced from reference TRBV28 and TRBJ2-5, is DVKVTQSSRYLVKRTGEKVFLECVQDMDHENMFWYRQDPGLGLRLIYFSYDVKMKEKGDIPEGYSVSREKKERFSLILESASTNQTSMYLCASSRVGGTGGTQYFGPGTRLLVL.

This chain joins TRBV20-1 and TRBJ1-1; 7 positions agree with TRBD1. The junction had 23 bases not matched to a gene; V was cut back by 6 bases and J by 1 base. The CDR3 length is 19 residues. The germline V gene encodes CDR1 DFQATT and CDR2 SNEGSKA (reference sequence). CDR3: CSAHARGSIPGQRNTEAFF. The CDR3 nucleotides read TGCAGTGCCCACGCTAGGGGCTCTATCCCGGGACAGAGGAACACTGAAGCTTTCTTT.

The rearrangement links TRBV6-6 to TRBJ2-1; TRBD2 agrees at 10 bases. The CDR3 loop spans 15 amino acids. V gave up 7 bases and J gave up 0 bases; unmatched junction bases: 3. The germline V gene has CDR1 MNHNY and CDR2 SVGAGI (reference sequence). CDR3 sequence reads: CASTLAGRSYNEQFF. The CDR3 DNA sequence: TGTGCCAGCACACTAGCGGGACGCTCCTACAATGAGCAGTTCTTC.

The chain links TRBV4-2 to TRBJ2-1; 9 bases map to TRBD2. This CDR3 is built from 18 residues. Germline V lookup: CDR1 LGHNA, CDR2 YNFKEQ. Losses at the gene ends were 1 base for V and 2 bases for J; bases not matched to a gene: 9. The CDR3 loop reads CASSQVGGGGVTYNEQFF. CDR3 nucleotides: TGTGCCAGCAGCCAAGTTGGAGGCGGGGGGGTAACCTACAATGAGCAGTTCTTC.

The rearrangement links TRBV7-9 to TRBJ2-1; D is perhaps TRBD1 (6 bases). The V end was cut by 2 bases, the J end by 6 bases, with 17 bases between. The CDR3 has 16 amino acids. Germline lookup yields CDR1 SEHNR and CDR2 FQNEAQ (reference sequence). CDR3 amino acids: CASSLNRDVPGNEQFF. DNA for the CDR3: TGTGCCAGCAGCTTAAACAGGGACGTTCCCGGCAATGAGCAGTTCTTC.

The chain recombines TRBV15 with TRBJ2-3; D possibly corresponds to TRBD1 (5 bases). CDR1 and CDR2 (germline): LNHNV, YYDKDF (reference sequence). The CDR3 loop spans 14 amino acids. Trimming stripped 0 bases from V and 6 bases from J, with 10 bases between. CDR3 DNA: TGTGCCACCAGCAGAGAAGGGGCACAGGATACGCAGTATTTT. Its protein is CATSREGAQDTQYF.

The table lists this clonotype with many counts. The rearrangement links TRBV29-1 to TRBJ2-1, with 10 bases matching TRBD1. The CDR3 runs 13 residues. J was trimmed by 7 bases and V by 5 bases; bases with no gene match: 5. Germline V gene sequence: CDR1 SQVTM, CDR2 ANQGSEA. For the CDR3, the DNA is TGCAGCGTTTGGGACAGGGGAATGAATGAGCAGTTCTTC. Its protein product is CSVWDRGMNEQFF.

The chain has TRBV30 and TRBJ2-1, with D perhaps TRBD1 (6 bases). The CDR3 runs 14 residues. The germline CDR1 and CDR2 sequences are GTSNPN and SVGIG (reference sequence). The V gene lost 0 bases and the J gene lost 5 bases, with 11 bases spanning the gap. DNA of the CDR3: TGTGCCTGGAGTGTTGGGACAACAGACAATGAGCAGTTCTTC. Its protein is CAWSVGTTDNEQFF.